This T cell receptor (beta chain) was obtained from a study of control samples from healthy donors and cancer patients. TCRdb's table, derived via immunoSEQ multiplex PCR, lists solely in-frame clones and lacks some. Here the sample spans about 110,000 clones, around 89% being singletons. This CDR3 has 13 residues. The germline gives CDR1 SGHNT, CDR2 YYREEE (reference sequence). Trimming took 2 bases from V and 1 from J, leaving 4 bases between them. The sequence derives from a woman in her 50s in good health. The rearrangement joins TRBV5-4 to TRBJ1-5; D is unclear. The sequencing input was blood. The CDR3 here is CASSFESNQPQHF. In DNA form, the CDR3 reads TGTGCCAGCAGCTTCGAGAGCAATCAGCCCCAGCATTTT.